This TCR beta chain was captured in a study of beta chain features in type 1 diabetes. On the study more broadly: Patients shared similar age, gender and cell yields with healthy donors. Whole-study findings and limits: When Type 1 diabetes patients were examined, their TCRB CDR3s proved moderately but significantly shorter in all four CD4+ subsets. Any HLA type influence on TCRB rearrangement was left unresolved here.

Roughly 110 mL of blood, on average, came from one heparinised draw per donor. The sample holds a few counts of this clone. Its antigen remains unknown. Of the isolated RNA, all was reverse transcribed, and so the sequenced material was expressed TCRB transcripts. Clones were sequenced by immunoSEQ multiplex PCR, and TCRdb holds only the in-frame ones, with some missing. The sample has fewer than 150,000 clones; less than 9% are singletons. Germline V CDR1 and CDR2: SGHRS, YFSETQ. The CDR3 sequence is 12 residues long. Trimming took off 4 bases at V and 6 bases at J, with 9 bases between the two ends. The V gene is TRBV5-1, the J gene TRBJ2-3; possible D gene TRBD1, 6 bases. The TCR was taken from a woman aged 25-40 years in good health. The specimen was central memory CD4+ T cells from blood. As DNA, the CDR3 is TGCGCCAGCAGCATAGACAGGGATACGCAGTATTTT. It translates to CASSIDRDTQYF.